These 22 T cell receptor beta chains were sequenced from one sample in a study of shared clonotypes between healthy human individuals. Sequencing was performed with immunoSEQ multiplex PCR; in TCRdb, only in-frame clones are kept and a portion is missing. The sample contains over a million clones, about 76% of which appear only once. Sample: memory CD4+ T cells sorted from blood. As to subset: CD45RA-negative fraction. These receptors originate from a young man in good health.

This chain uses TRBV19 with TRBJ2-7; 7 nucleotides agree with TRBD1. The ends lost 3 bases at V and 2 bases at J; junction bases unmatched: 4. CDR1 and CDR2 from the germline V gene are LNHDA and SQIVND (reference sequence). The CDR3 covers 14 residues. Written as DNA, the CDR3 is TGTGCCAGTAGTATCTGGGACAGAACCTACGAGCAGTACTTC. The encoded protein is CASSIWDRTYEQYF.

A single count supports this clone. CDR3 residues: CASRMDRQNYGYTF. Here the CDR3 DNA reads TGTGCCAGCAGGATGGACAGGCAGAACTATGGCTACACCTTC. J is TRBJ1-2 and V is TRBV7-2; 7 nucleotides line up with TRBD1. V trimming: 6 bases; J trimming: 2 bases; junction bases outside the gene matches: 6. Per the germline V gene, CDR1 is SGHTA and CDR2 is FQGNSA. The CDR3 contains 14 residues. Full variable domain (missing parts from reference TRBV7-2 and TRBJ1-2): GAGVSQSPSNKVTEKGKDVELRCDPISGHTALYWYRQSLGQGLEFLIYFQGNSAPDKSGLPSDRFSAERTGGSVSTLTIQRTQQEDSAVYLCASRMDRQNYGYTFGSGTRLTVV.

This clone was detected a few times. In DNA, the CDR3 is TGTGCCACCAGGGACTGGAGGGGCGAAAATCAGCCCCAGCATTTT. This codes for CATRDWRGENQPQHF. This chain connects TRBV15 to TRBJ1-5, with D tentatively TRBD1 (5 bases). The CDR3 consists of 15 residues. Trimming left V 6 bases short and J 4 bases short, with 16 bases between. CDR1 and CDR2 (germline): LNHNV, YYDKDF (reference sequence).

V and J are TRBV5-1 and TRBJ2-5, with D uncertain. V lost 4 bases, J lost 4 bases, and 11 bases lay in between. Germline V gene lookup returns CDR1 SGHRS and CDR2 YFSETQ. The CDR3 runs 13 residues. CDR3 DNA: TGCGCCAGCAGCCCGGACCGGAGAGAGACCCAGTACTTC. This gives the protein CASSPDRRETQYF.

This clone was recorded at least ten times. The V gene is TRBV5-1, the J gene TRBJ2-7, with 9 bases lining up with TRBD1. This CDR3 contains 13 residues. Losses at the gene ends were 5 bases for V and 6 bases for J; bases not matched to a gene: 6. The V gene's germline CDR1 is SGHRS and CDR2 YFSETQ. As DNA, the CDR3 is TGCGCCAGCAGGACCGGGACAGGGCCCGAGCAGTACTTC. Its protein product is CASRTGTGPEQYF.

Remarks on this clone: The sample contains more than one DNA sequence encoding this CDR3. The genes are TRBV7-9 and TRBJ1-1; D unclear. Germline V gene sequence: CDR1 SEHNR, CDR2 FQNEAQ (reference sequence). The CDR3 sequence is 12 residues long. Between the trimmed V and J ends, which lost 2 bases and 1 base, there was a span of 2 bases. CDR3 bases: TGTGCCAGCAGCTTACAGAACACTGAAGCTTTCTTT. It is translated as CASSLQNTEAFF. The entire variable domain, with the rest obtained from reference TRBV7-9 and TRBJ1-1, is as follows: DTGVSQNPRHKITKRGQNVTFRCDPISEHNRLYWYRQTLGQGPEFLTYFQNEAQLEKSRLLSDRFSAERPKGSFSTLEIQRTEQGDSAMYLCASSLQNTEAFFGQGTRLTVV.

This chain joins TRBV6-1 and TRBJ2-2; D is unresolved. CDR1 and CDR2 (germline): MNHNS, SASEGT. Deletions cut 11 bases from V and 5 bases from J, with 9 bases between. The CDR3 spans 11 residues. The CDR3 DNA is TGTGCCTCCGGTGGGACCGGGGAGCTGTTTTTT. Translation gives CASGGTGELFF.

The V and J genes are TRBV10-2 and TRBJ1-5; 7 bases are shared with TRBD1. The germline V gene encodes CDR1 WSHSY and CDR2 SAAADI. V lost 3 bases and J lost 6; bases outside the gene matches: 2. This CDR3 is built from 13 residues. CDR3 nucleotide sequence: TGCGCCAGCAGTGACCAGGGGGGTCAGCCCCAGCATTTT. It translates to CASSDQGGQPQHF.

CDR3 nucleotide sequence: TGCGCCAGCAGCCTCATGGCGCCTAGCGGGGGGGCAAATGAGCAGTTCTTC. This encodes CASSLMAPSGGANEQFF. The chain carries TRBV4-1 and TRBJ2-1, with 12 nucleotides matching TRBD2. V lost 4 bases to trimming and J lost 7 bases; unmatched junction nucleotides: 11. CDR1 MGHRA and CDR2 YSYEKL come from the germline V gene. This CDR3 contains 17 residues.

The chain combines TRBV7-9 with TRBJ2-7, with 11 bases lining up with TRBD1. There are 13 residues in the CDR3. V shed 4 bases and J 6 bases; nucleotides not matched to a gene: 2. The germline gives CDR1 SEHNR, CDR2 FQNEAQ (reference sequence). The CDR3 DNA is TGTGCCAGCAGCTGGACAGGGGGCTCCGAGCAGTACTTC. Its protein is CASSWTGGSEQYF.

This clone has a count of ten or more. DNA for the CDR3: TGTCCTCTCCGAGCCGGGGAAGGCAATCAGCCCCAGCATTTT. Protein sequence: CPLRAGEGNQPQHF. This chain links TRBV6-6 with TRBJ1-5; D gene uncertain. CDR3 length: 14 residues. Germline CDR1 and CDR2: MNHNY and SVGAGI (reference sequence).

The chain recombines TRBV10-2 with TRBJ2-1; D may be TRBD2 (6 bases). The CDR3 extends over 11 amino acids. Germline V gives CDR1 WSHSY, CDR2 SAAADI. Deletions cut 4 bases from V and 16 bases from J, with 14 bases between. The CDR3 is CASSGETSQFF. The CDR3 DNA sequence: TGCGCCAGCAGTGGAGAGACTAGTCAATTCTTC.

The V and J genes are TRBV2 and TRBJ2-3; 13 bases are shared with TRBD2. V lost 7 bases, J lost 3 bases, and 16 bases stayed unmatched. The CDR3 contains 19 residues. Looked up from germline, CDR1 is SNHLY and CDR2 is FYNNEI. The CDR3 bases are TGTGCCAGCACTAGAGGGGGACTAGCGGGGCTAGGAGGTACAGATACGCAGTATTTT. Amino acids: CASTRGGLAGLGGTDTQYF.

The CDR3 DNA reads as TGTGCCAGTAGTAGGGCTAGCGGGGGCCCTAATAATGAGCAGTTCTTC. Translated: CASSRASGGPNNEQFF. J is TRBJ2-1 and V is TRBV19, with 10 bases matching TRBD2. Looked up from germline, CDR1 is LNHDA and CDR2 is SQIVND (reference sequence). This CDR3 has 16 residues. J lost 7 bases, V lost 4 bases, and 10 bases had no gene match.

This chain joins TRBV27 and TRBJ1-3, with D hard to call. There are 14 residues in the CDR3. CDR1 is MNHEY and CDR2 is SMNVEV in the germline V gene (reference sequence). Deletions cut 0 bases from V and 2 bases from J, with 5 bases between. CDR3 DNA: TGTGCCAGCAGTTTATCCGCTCCTGGAAACACCATATATTTT. Residues: CASSLSAPGNTIYF.

V gene TRBV7-2 combines with J gene TRBJ2-7; TRBD1 aligns across 8 bases. The V gene end was trimmed by 1 base and the J gene end by 3 bases; junction bases not matched to a gene: 5. The CDR3 is made up of 15 amino acids. CDR1 SGHTA and CDR2 FQGNSA come from the germline V gene. CDR3 region: CASSLDAGGNYEQYF. The CDR3 nucleotides are TGTGCCAGCAGCTTAGATGCAGGGGGCAACTACGAGCAGTACTTC.

The chain combines TRBV19 with TRBJ2-7; the match to TRBD1 covers 10 bases. The CDR3 length is 16 residues. The germline V gene encodes CDR1 LNHDA and CDR2 SQIVND (reference sequence). V was pared by 4 bases and J by 3 bases, with 9 bases of the junction left unmatched. The CDR3 nucleotides are TGTGCCAGTAGTAAGGGACAGGGGACGTCTAGCTACGAGCAGTACTTC. As protein: CASSKGQGTSSYEQYF.

This clone showed up just once. This rearrangement joins TRBV7-9 to TRBJ2-5; 7 positions agree with TRBD2. CDR1 SEHNR and CDR2 FQNEAQ come from the germline V gene (reference sequence). The CDR3 has 14 amino acids. After removal of 8 bases from V and 4 bases from J, the junction contained 10 bases not matched to a gene. CDR3 residues: CASGREGRAETQYF. The CDR3 nucleotides are TGTGCCAGCGGAAGGGAGGGAAGGGCAGAGACCCAGTACTTC.

This rearrangement joins TRBV27 to TRBJ1-1; tentative D call: TRBD1 (6 bases). The CDR3 has 15 amino acids. Trimming shortened V by 6 bases and J by 3 bases, and 17 bases separated the two germline ends. Germline V CDR1 and CDR2: MNHEY, SMNVEV (reference sequence). This chain's CDR3 is CASRPSDRWDTEAFF. The DNA of the CDR3 is TGTGCCAGCAGACCATCCGACAGGTGGGACACTGAAGCTTTCTTT.

The V call is TRBV30, the J call TRBJ2-5; TRBD1 or TRBD2 may be the D gene (5 bases each). The germline V gene encodes CDR1 GTSNPN and CDR2 SVGIG (reference sequence). The V end was cut by 0 bases, the J end by 5 bases, with 16 bases between. The CDR3 is made up of 15 amino acids. The CDR3 sequence: CAWSVRRGPGETQYF. CDR3 sequence (DNA): TGTGCCTGGAGTGTACGACGGGGCCCGGGCGAGACCCAGTACTTC. The whole variable domain, filled in from reference TRBV30 and TRBJ2-5, reads SQTIHQWPATLVQPVGSPLSLECTVEGTSNPNLYWYRQAAGRGLQLLFYSVGIGQISSEVPQNLSASRPQDRQFILSSKKLLLSDSGFYLCAWSVRRGPGETQYFGPGTRLLVL.

Points on this clone: The identical CDR3 is also encoded by other nucleotide sequences in the sample. This chain connects TRBV6-5 to TRBJ1-5; D might be TRBD1 (5 bases). The CDR3 is 14 amino acids. Germline CDR1 and CDR2: MNHEY and SVGAGI. Trimming shortened V by 2 bases and J by 7 bases, and 12 bases separated the two germline ends. The CDR3 loop reads CASSYQGVHQPQHF. Here the CDR3 DNA reads TGTGCCAGCAGTTACCAGGGAGTTCACCAGCCCCAGCATTTT.

The V gene is TRBV18, the J gene TRBJ2-5; D is uncertain. Germline V gene data show CDR1 as KGHSH and CDR2 as LQKENI. With 3 bases removed from V and 1 base from J, the gap between germline ends came to 9 bases. The CDR3 has 14 amino acids. DNA for the CDR3: TGTGCCAGCTCACCCCATAGGTCCCAAGAGACCCAGTACTTC. It codes for CASSPHRSQETQYF.